Listed below are T cell receptor beta chains from one sample, sequenced in a study of human T cells and chemical hapten exposure. In TCRdb, the RACE reads were re-called with MiXCR into one record per CDR3 protein. The sample contains around 350,000 distinct CDR3 sequences, around 5% of which appear only once. This material consisted of whole blood, taken in connection with sensitization to the hapten diphenylcyclopropenone (DPC). The receptors shown here come from a young woman with alopecia areata. Some clones in this sample may be carry-over from other donors' samples. CDR3s include the opening cysteine and the closing phenylalanine or tryptophan. Fields, in order: J gene, clone size, V gene, D gene, CDR3 protein, CDR3 DNA. The D gene is left open where the match is weak. Size is stated for part of the rows, as once, few or many counts, or as a class when the clone is expanded.

J gene: TRBJ1-4
clone size: NA
V gene: TRBV27
D gene: NA
CDR3 protein: CASSSLGATNEKLFF
CDR3 DNA: TGTGCCAGCAGTTCGCTGGGGGCAACTAATGAAAAACTGTTTTTT

J gene: TRBJ1-6
clone size: NA
V gene: TRBV7-9
D gene: NA
CDR3 protein: CAVEDNSPLHF
CDR3 DNA: TGTGCCGTCGAAGATAATTCACCCCTCCACTTT

J gene: TRBJ1-2
clone size: NA
V gene: TRBV3-1
D gene: NA
CDR3 protein: CASSQDPTRDRRGSANYGYTF
CDR3 DNA: TGTGCCAGCAGCCAAGATCCCACCAGAGACAGGAGGGGTTCGGCTAACTATGGCTACACCTTC

J gene: TRBJ1-6
clone size: many
V gene: TRBV6-2/TRBV6-3
D gene: NA
CDR3 protein: CASSYSIEPRGAPLHF
CDR3 DNA: TGTGCCAGCAGTTACTCCATTGAACCTCGTGGGGCACCCCTCCACTTT

J gene: TRBJ2-3
clone size: NA
V gene: TRBV7-6
D gene: TRBD1
CDR3 protein: CASSLEARGFGTDTQYF
CDR3 DNA: TGTGCCAGCAGCTTAGAAGCCAGGGGGTTTGGCACAGATACGCAGTATTTT

J gene: TRBJ2-3
clone size: NA
V gene: TRBV7-2
D gene: TRBD2
CDR3 protein: CASSLGLGWRLAGMTDTQYF
CDR3 DNA: TGTGCCAGCAGCTTAGGCTTGGGTTGGAGACTAGCGGGGATGACAGATACGCAGTATTTT

J gene: TRBJ2-3
clone size: many
V gene: TRBV3-1
D gene: NA
CDR3 protein: CASSHGMGSEVTDTQYF
CDR3 DNA: TGTGCCAGCAGCCACGGGATGGGTAGCGAGGTGACAGATACGCAGTATTTT

J gene: TRBJ1-5
clone size: few
V gene: TRBV7-2
D gene: NA
CDR3 protein: CASSLGAGYSNQPQHF
CDR3 DNA: TGTGCCAGCAGCTTAGGGGCAGGCTATAGCAATCAGCCCCAGCATTTT

J gene: TRBJ1-5
clone size: few
V gene: TRBV20-1
D gene: NA
CDR3 protein: CSARAGNGNQPQHF
CDR3 DNA: TGCAGTGCTAGAGCGGGGAATGGCAATCAGCCCCAGCATTTT

J gene: TRBJ2-7
clone size: NA
V gene: TRBV12-3/TRBV12-4
D gene: TRBD1
CDR3 protein: CASRSGQGQTSYEQYF
CDR3 DNA: TGTGCCAGCAGGTCTGGACAGGGGCAAACTTCCTACGAGCAGTACTTC

J gene: TRBJ2-5
clone size: few
V gene: TRBV4-1
D gene: NA
CDR3 protein: CASSQGDLLQETQYF
CDR3 DNA: TGCGCCAGCAGCCAAGGAGACCTTCTTCAAGAGACCCAGTACTTC

J gene: TRBJ2-7
clone size: NA
V gene: TRBV28
D gene: TRBD2
CDR3 protein: CASSLSSGGVPYEQYF
CDR3 DNA: TGTGCCAGCAGCTTAAGTAGCGGGGGTGTCCCCTACGAGCAGTACTTC

J gene: TRBJ1-1
clone size: few
V gene: TRBV11-2
D gene: NA
CDR3 protein: CASSLIRQMNTEAFF
CDR3 DNA: TGTGCCAGCAGCTTAATCCGGCAGATGAACACTGAAGCTTTCTTT

J gene: TRBJ2-1
clone size: few
V gene: TRBV12-3/TRBV12-4
D gene: NA
CDR3 protein: CASSVVRLEQFF
CDR3 DNA: TGTGCCAGCAGTGTCGTTCGACTAGAGCAGTTCTTC

J gene: TRBJ2-7
clone size: few
V gene: TRBV24-1
D gene: NA
CDR3 protein: CATCFPTSFCSYEQYF
CDR3 DNA: TGTGCCACCTGCTTCCCTACTTCTTTTTGCTCCTACGAGCAGTACTTC

J gene: TRBJ2-3
clone size: few
V gene: TRBV6-5
D gene: NA
CDR3 protein: CASSVQVAATDTQYF
CDR3 DNA: TGTGCCAGCAGTGTCCAGGTAGCTGCGACAGATACGCAGTATTTT

J gene: TRBJ1-1
clone size: NA
V gene: TRBV5-1
D gene: NA
CDR3 protein: CASSPSSGRLEAFF
CDR3 DNA: TGCGCCAGCAGTCCCTCTAGTGGCAGACTTGAAGCTTTCTTT

J gene: TRBJ2-1
clone size: NA
V gene: TRBV7-2
D gene: TRBD1
CDR3 protein: CASSFRDRTHNEQFF
CDR3 DNA: TGTGCCAGCAGCTTTCGGGACAGGACGCACAATGAGCAGTTCTTC

J gene: TRBJ1-6
clone size: NA
V gene: TRBV4-1
D gene: NA
CDR3 protein: CASSQDSAGSDSPLHF
CDR3 DNA: TGCGCCAGCAGCCAAGATTCGGCAGGGAGTGATTCACCCCTCCACTTT

J gene: TRBJ2-5
clone size: few
V gene: TRBV6-6
D gene: NA
CDR3 protein: CASRPGLGGTQYF
CDR3 DNA: TGTGCCAGCAGACCGGGACTGGGGGGGACCCAGTACTTC

J gene: TRBJ1-4
clone size: many
V gene: TRBV6-5
D gene: NA
CDR3 protein: CASSYLGLNEKLFF
CDR3 DNA: TGTGCCAGCAGTTACCTGGGACTTAATGAAAAACTGTTTTTT

J gene: TRBJ2-6
clone size: few
V gene: TRBV3-1
D gene: NA
CDR3 protein: CASSHWYSGANVLTF
CDR3 DNA: TGTGCCAGCAGCCATTGGTACTCTGGGGCCAACGTCCTGACTTTC

J gene: TRBJ2-3
clone size: few
V gene: TRBV24-1
D gene: TRBD1
CDR3 protein: CATSSGTGVLYF
CDR3 DNA: TGTGCCACCAGTTCCGGGACAGGGGTGCTATATTTT

J gene: TRBJ1-2
clone size: NA
V gene: TRBV20-1
D gene: NA
CDR3 protein: CSARDLNWVAFGDGEKNGYTF
CDR3 DNA: TGCAGTGCTAGAGATTTGAACTGGGTCGCTTTCGGGGACGGTGAAAAGAATGGCTACACCTTC

J gene: TRBJ2-6
clone size: few
V gene: TRBV6-2/TRBV6-3
D gene: NA
CDR3 protein: CASSRGHSGANVLTF
CDR3 DNA: TGTGCCAGCAGCCGAGGACACTCTGGGGCCAACGTCCTGACTTTC

J gene: TRBJ2-3
clone size: few
V gene: TRBV6-5
D gene: TRBD2
CDR3 protein: CASSKLAGGPPDTQYF
CDR3 DNA: TGTGCCAGCAGCAAACTAGCGGGGGGGCCCCCAGATACGCAGTATTTT

J gene: TRBJ2-7
clone size: many
V gene: TRBV28
D gene: TRBD1
CDR3 protein: CASSAGGTGSYEQYF
CDR3 DNA: TGTGCCAGCAGTGCGGGTGGGACAGGCAGCTACGAGCAGTACTTC